This T cell receptor beta chain was sequenced during a study of long-term antiretroviral therapy in people with HIV. Findings and limits, study-wide: There were no data on ART adherence, viral resistance or therapy changes, a gap that limits inferences about post-ART repertoire changes.

Comment on this clone: Its matching antigen is unknown.

Runs used v3.0 of the immunoSEQ assay and were done at survey level. Sequencing set out to capture about 35,000-55,000 T-cell genomes per sample. Only in-frame clones appear in the TCRdb table, and some are missing; sequencing was by immunoSEQ multiplex PCR. The sample holds about 20,000 clones, approximately 82% seen once. Trimming pared 5 bases from V and 0 bases from J, leaving 11 bases between. The CDR3 length is 14 residues. Germline CDR1 and CDR2: WNHNN and SYGVQD (reference sequence). The V and J genes are TRBV10-1 and TRBJ2-7; TRBD2 might be the D (5 bases). The TCR originated in a man in his forties with HIV. Material: unsorted PBMCs, obtained 2.3 to 2.5 years after starting antiretroviral therapy. CDR3 nucleotide sequence: TGCGCCAGCAGTAAGGACTTCAGCTCCTACGAGCAGTACTTC. This sequence encodes CASSKDFSSYEQYF.